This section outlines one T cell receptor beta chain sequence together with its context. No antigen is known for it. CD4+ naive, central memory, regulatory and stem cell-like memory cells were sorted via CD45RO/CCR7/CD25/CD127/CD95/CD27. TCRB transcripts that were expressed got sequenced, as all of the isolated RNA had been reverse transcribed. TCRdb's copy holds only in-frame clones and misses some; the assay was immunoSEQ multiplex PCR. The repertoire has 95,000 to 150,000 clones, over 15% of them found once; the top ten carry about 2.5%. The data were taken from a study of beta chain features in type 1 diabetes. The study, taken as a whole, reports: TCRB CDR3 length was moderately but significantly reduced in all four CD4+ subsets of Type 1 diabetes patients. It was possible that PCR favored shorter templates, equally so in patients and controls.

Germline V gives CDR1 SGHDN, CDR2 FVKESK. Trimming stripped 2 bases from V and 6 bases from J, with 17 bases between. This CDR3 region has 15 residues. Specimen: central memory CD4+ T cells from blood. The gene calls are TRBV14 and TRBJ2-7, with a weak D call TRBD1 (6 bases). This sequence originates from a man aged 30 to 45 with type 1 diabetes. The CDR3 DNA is TGTGCCAGCAGCCAAAGACAGGTGGGTCCCGCCGAGCAGTACTTC. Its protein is CASSQRQVGPAEQYF.